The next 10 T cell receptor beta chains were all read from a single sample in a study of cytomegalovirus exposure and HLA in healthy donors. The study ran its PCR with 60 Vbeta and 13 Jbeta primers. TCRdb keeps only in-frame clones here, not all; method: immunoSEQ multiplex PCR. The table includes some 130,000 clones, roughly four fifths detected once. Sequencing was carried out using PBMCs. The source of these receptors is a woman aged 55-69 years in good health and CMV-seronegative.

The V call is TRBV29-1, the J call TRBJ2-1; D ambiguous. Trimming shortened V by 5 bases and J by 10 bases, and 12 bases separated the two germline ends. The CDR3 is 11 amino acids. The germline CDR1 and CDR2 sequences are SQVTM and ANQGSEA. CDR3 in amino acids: CSVTAPIEQFF. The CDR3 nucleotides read TGCAGCGTTACAGCACCCATCGAGCAGTTCTTC.

CDR3 region: CASSPGFGVWSYEQYF. The CDR3 DNA reads as TGTGCCAGCAGTCCCGGTTTCGGGGTTTGGTCCTACGAGCAGTACTTC. The rearrangement joins TRBV28 to TRBJ2-7, with a tentative D call TRBD2 (5 bases). The V gene lost 5 bases and the J gene lost 1 base, with 18 bases spanning the gap. This CDR3 spans 16 amino acids. In germline, CDR1 is MDHEN, CDR2 SYDVKM.

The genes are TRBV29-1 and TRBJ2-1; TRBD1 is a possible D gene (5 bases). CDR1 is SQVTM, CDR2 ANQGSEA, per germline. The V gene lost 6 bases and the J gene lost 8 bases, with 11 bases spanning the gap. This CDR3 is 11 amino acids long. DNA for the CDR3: TGCAGCGTAGGACAATCCCATGAGCAGTTCTTC. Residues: CSVGQSHEQFF.

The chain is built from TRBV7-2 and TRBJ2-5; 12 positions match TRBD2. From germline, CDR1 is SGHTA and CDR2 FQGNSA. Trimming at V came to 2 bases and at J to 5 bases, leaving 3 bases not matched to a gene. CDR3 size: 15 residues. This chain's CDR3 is CASSLQTSGGETQYF. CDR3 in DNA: TGTGCCAGCAGCTTACAAACTAGCGGGGGGGAGACCCAGTACTTC.

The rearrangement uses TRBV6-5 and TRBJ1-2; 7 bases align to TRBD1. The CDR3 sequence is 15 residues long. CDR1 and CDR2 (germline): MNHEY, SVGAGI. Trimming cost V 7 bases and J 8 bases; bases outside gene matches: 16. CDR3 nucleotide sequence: TGTGCCAGCACCCGAGACAGGGTAACTGCGGGAGGCTACACCTTC. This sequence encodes CASTRDRVTAGGYTF.

CDR3 protein: CASSPTGTSGNTIYF. DNA of the CDR3: TGTGCCAGCTCACCCACAGGTACTTCTGGAAACACCATATATTTT. The chain carries TRBV18 and TRBJ1-3; tentative D call: TRBD1 (5 bases). This CDR3 has 15 amino acids. Per germline, CDR1 KGHSH and CDR2 LQKENI. V was trimmed by 3 bases and J by 1 base, leaving 10 bases between them. The full variable domain, its missing parts supplied by reference TRBV18 and TRBJ1-3, is NAGVMQNPRHLVRRRGQEARLRCSPMKGHSHVYWYRQLPEEGLKFMVYLQKENIIDESGMPKERFSAEFPKEGPSILRIQQVVRGDSAAYFCASSPTGTSGNTIYFGEGSWLTVV.

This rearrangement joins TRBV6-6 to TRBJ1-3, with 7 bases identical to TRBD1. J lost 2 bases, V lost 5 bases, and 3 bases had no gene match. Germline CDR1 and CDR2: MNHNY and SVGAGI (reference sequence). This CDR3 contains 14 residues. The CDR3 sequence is CASSRDSAGNTIYF. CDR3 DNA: TGTGCCAGCAGTCGGGACAGCGCTGGAAACACCATATATTTT.

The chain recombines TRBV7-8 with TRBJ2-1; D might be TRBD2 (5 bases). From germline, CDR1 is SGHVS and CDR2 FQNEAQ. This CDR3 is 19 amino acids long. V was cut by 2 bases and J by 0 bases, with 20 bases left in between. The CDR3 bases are TGTGCCAGCAGCTTAAAAAGGGTCCGTCGGGATAGCTCCTACAATGAGCAGTTCTTC. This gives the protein CASSLKRVRRDSSYNEQFF.

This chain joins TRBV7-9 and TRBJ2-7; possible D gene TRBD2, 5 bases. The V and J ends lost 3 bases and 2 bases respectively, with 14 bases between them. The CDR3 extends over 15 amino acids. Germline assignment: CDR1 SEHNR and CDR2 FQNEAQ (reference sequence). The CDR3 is CASSFGGRLTYEQYF. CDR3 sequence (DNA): TGTGCCAGCAGCTTTGGAGGCAGGCTCACCTACGAGCAGTACTTC. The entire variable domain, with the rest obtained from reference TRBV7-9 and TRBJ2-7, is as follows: DTGVSQNPRHKITKRGQNVTFRCDPISEHNRLYWYRQTLGQGPEFLTYFQNEAQLEKSRLLSDRFSAERPKGSFSTLEIQRTEQGDSAMYLCASSFGGRLTYEQYFGPGTRLTVT.

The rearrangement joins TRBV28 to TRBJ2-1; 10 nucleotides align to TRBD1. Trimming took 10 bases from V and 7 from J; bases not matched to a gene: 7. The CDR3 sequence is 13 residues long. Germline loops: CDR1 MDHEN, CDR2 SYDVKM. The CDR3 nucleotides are TGTGCCACCTCCCCGGGACAGGGGAATGAGCAGTTCTTC. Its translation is CATSPGQGNEQFF.